What follows are 8 T cell receptor beta chains derived from one specimen sequenced in a study of blood T cell repertoires in COVID-19 (TCRdb year 2020). To prepare the library, the immunoSEQ multiplex PCR assay was applied. TCRdb took over this immuneACCESS table, retaining in-frame rearrangements with V and J assigned. Such tables are incomplete; in checked studies, under half of the missing clones stem from an unresolved V gene, and the remainder is unexplained. Across this sample there are fewer than 600,000 clones, with over 75% seen only once. 1.5% to 2% of the sample belongs to the ten largest clones. The specimen sequenced was PBMCs or T cells enriched from blood (not recorded which). Receptor source: a woman aged 35 to 49 who had recovered from COVID-19.

V usage is TRBV19 and J usage is TRBJ2-5; D perhaps matches TRBD2 (5 bases). The V end was cut by 7 bases, the J end by 4 bases, with 13 bases between. Germline V gene lookup returns CDR1 LNHDA and CDR2 SQIVND (reference sequence). The CDR3 has 13 residues. The CDR3 loop reads CASKPGYGETQYF. In DNA form, the CDR3 reads TGTGCCAGTAAGCCGGGATATGGAGAGACCCAGTACTTC.

This clone was detected only once. The chain is built from TRBV11-2 and TRBJ1-2; possibly TRBD1 for D (5 bases). V gave up 5 bases and J gave up 8 bases, with 21 bases separating them. The germline gives CDR1 SGHAT, CDR2 FQNNGV. This CDR3 has 15 amino acids. The CDR3 spells CASSLNQAYSGGYTF. As DNA, the CDR3 is TGTGCCAGCAGCCTAAACCAGGCCTACTCAGGGGGCTACACCTTC.

This rearrangement joins TRBV7-2 to TRBJ1-2; the D gene is possibly TRBD1 (6 bases). The CDR3 sequence is 13 residues long. Germline lookup yields CDR1 SGHTA and CDR2 FQGNSA. The ends were cut back, 5 bases at V and 5 bases at J, with 12 bases in the middle. This CDR3 reads CASSQNTGYGYTF. In DNA, the CDR3 is TGTGCCAGCAGCCAAAATACAGGGTATGGCTACACCTTC.

The genes are TRBV6-6 and TRBJ2-1, with TRBD2 matching 11 bases. This CDR3 contains 15 residues. Germline CDR1 is MNHNY and CDR2 is SVGAGI (reference sequence). V lost 6 bases, J lost 7 bases, and 8 bases stayed unmatched. CDR3 residues: CASSDSGRAWNEQFF. The CDR3 bases are TGTGCCAGCAGCGATAGCGGGAGGGCCTGGAATGAGCAGTTCTTC.

The chain is built from TRBV19 and TRBJ1-6; D uncertain. The V end lost 8 bases, the J end lost 0 bases, and 11 bases lay between the germline ends. This CDR3 region has 15 residues. Germline CDR1 LNHDA, CDR2 SQIVND (reference sequence). In DNA, the CDR3 is TGTGCCAGTTCAGACCGGAGCTCCTATAATTCACCCCTCCACTTT. Amino acids: CASSDRSSYNSPLHF.

CDR3: CASSTLPGTGTDYNSPLHF. Here the CDR3 DNA reads TGTGCCAGCAGCACCCTACCCGGGACAGGGACCGACTATAATTCACCCCTCCACTTT. V is TRBV9 and J is TRBJ1-6; 9 nucleotides align to TRBD1. The V segment lost 4 bases and the J segment 3 bases; nucleotides outside the gene matches: 14. This CDR3 comprises 19 residues. Germline V lookup: CDR1 SGDLS, CDR2 YYNGEE.

The sample holds a few counts of this clone. This chain links TRBV7-9 with TRBJ2-2; a possible D gene is TRBD1 (6 bases). The V end lost 1 base, the J end lost 5 bases, and 8 bases lay between the germline ends. The CDR3 sequence is 14 residues long. Germline V lookup: CDR1 SEHNR, CDR2 FQNEAQ (reference sequence). CDR3 residues: CASSLGQETGELFF. The CDR3 DNA sequence: TGTGCCAGCAGCTTAGGACAGGAGACCGGGGAGCTGTTTTTT.

V usage is TRBV19 and J usage is TRBJ1-5, with D hard to call. V lost 3 bases and J 8 bases, leaving 11 bases between the germline ends. CDR1 and CDR2 from the germline V gene are LNHDA and SQIVND (reference sequence). The CDR3 loop spans 13 amino acids. The CDR3 region has the DNA TGTGCCAGTAGTATCGGCCCTCGGGAGCCCCAGCATTTT. This translates into CASSIGPREPQHF. Complete variable domain (other parts from reference TRBV19 and TRBJ1-5): DGGITQSPKYLFRKEGQNVTLSCEQNLNHDAMYWYRQDPGQGLRLIYYSQIVNDFQKGDIAEGYSVSREKKESFPLTVTSAQKNPTAFYLCASSIGPREPQHFGDGTRLSIL.